These 7 T cell receptor beta chains came from one sample sequenced in a study of blood T cells in healthy people across ages. Then a second PCR, running roughly 7 to 11 cycles, was carried out with a sample-barcoded 5' primer and a J-beta primer mix. TCRdb called the 5' RACE reads again in MiXCR, with one record for every CDR3 protein. The sample yields hundreds of thousands of distinct CDR3 sequences, 58% seen once. The sample taken for sequencing was blood. These receptor sequences come from a man in his fifties or sixties in good health.

This clonotype has a single count. This chain joins TRBV11-2 and TRBJ2-2; D unresolved. V shed 6 bases and J shed 6 bases, with 14 bases lying between them. The CDR3 covers 14 residues. Germline values: CDR1 SGHAT, CDR2 FQNNGV. The CDR3 here is CASRVLSSSGELFF. The CDR3 DNA follows: TGTGCCAGCAGAGTGTTGTCGAGTTCCGGGGAGCTGTTTTTT. Using reference TRBV11-2 and TRBJ2-2 for the parts outside the CDR3, the full variable domain is EAGVAQSPRYKIIEKRQSVAFWCNPISGHATLYWYQQILGQGPKLLIQFQNNGVVDDSQLPKDRFSAERLKGVDSTLKIQPAKLEDSAVYLCASRVLSSSGELFFGEGSRLTVL.

The chain is built from TRBV5-8 and TRBJ1-4; D uncertain. The CDR3 spans 14 residues. V was clipped by 2 bases and J by 8 bases, with 13 bases between them. Germline CDR1 and CDR2: SGHTS and YDEGEE. DNA for the CDR3: TGTGCCAGCAGCTTTTCCCCTGGAGGGGAAAAACTGTTTTTT. It yields the protein CASSFSPGGEKLFF.

Only a few counts were recorded for this clonotype. J is TRBJ1-2 and V is TRBV15; unclear D gene. The CDR3 has 11 residues. Between the trimmed V and J ends, which lost 8 bases and 5 bases, there was a span of 9 bases. Germline V gene lookup returns CDR1 LNHNV and CDR2 YYDKDF (reference sequence). CDR3 sequence reads: CATGWEYGYTF. The CDR3 DNA reads TGTGCCACCGGCTGGGAATATGGCTACACCTTC.

This clonotype was picked up a small number of times. The V and J genes are TRBV5-1 and TRBJ2-3; a weak D match, TRBD2 (5 bases). The CDR3 has 13 amino acids. Germline V lookup: CDR1 SGHRS, CDR2 YFSETQ. V gave up 4 bases and J gave up 3 bases, with 9 bases separating them. Here the CDR3 reads CASSGSNTDTQYF. The CDR3 nucleotides are TGCGCCAGCAGCGGGAGCAATACAGATACGCAGTATTTT.

The chain recombines TRBV5-1 with TRBJ2-3, with 14 positions matching TRBD2. Germline loops: CDR1 SGHRS, CDR2 YFSETQ. J lost 14 bases, V lost 3 bases, and 14 bases had no gene match. This CDR3 has 16 residues. CDR3 bases: TGCGCCAGCAGCTCCGGACTAGCGGGAGGTTTGGGATACGCGTATTTT. Translated: CASSSGLAGGLGYAYF.

Comment on this clonotype: Just one base apart from a much larger clone, this may be a read error. The chain combines TRBV5-1 with TRBJ2-6; no reliable D call. Per the germline V gene, CDR1 is SGHRS and CDR2 is YFSETQ. Between the trimmed V and J ends, which lost 0 bases and 2 bases, there was a span of 15 bases. CDR3 length equals 18 residues. CDR3 nucleotide sequence: TGCGCCAGCAGCTTGGGCCGCCCTCGGGCCCCTGGGGCCAACGTCCTGACTTTC. Its protein is CASSLGRPRAPGANVLTF.

The CDR3 loop is CASSLTWGTEAFF. The CDR3 DNA follows: TGTGCCAGCAGCCTAACCTGGGGCACTGAAGCTTTCTTT. This chain connects TRBV12-3 or TRBV12-4 to TRBJ1-1; D unresolved. Trimming stripped 6 bases from V and 4 bases from J, with 12 bases between. This CDR3 has 13 amino acids.